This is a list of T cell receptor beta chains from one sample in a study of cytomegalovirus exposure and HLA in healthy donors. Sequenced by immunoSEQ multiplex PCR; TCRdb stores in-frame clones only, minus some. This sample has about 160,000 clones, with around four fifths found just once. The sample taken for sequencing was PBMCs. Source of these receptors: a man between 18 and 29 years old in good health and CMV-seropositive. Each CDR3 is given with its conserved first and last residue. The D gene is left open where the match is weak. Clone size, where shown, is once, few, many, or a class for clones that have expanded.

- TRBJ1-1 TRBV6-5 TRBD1 TGTGCCAGCAGTAAAGGGACAGGGTGGAGGCCAGAAGCTTTCTTT CASSKGTGWRPEAFF
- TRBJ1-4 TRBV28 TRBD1 TGTGCCAGCAGTTCGGGACAGGAAAGCGAAAAACTGTTTTTT CASSSGQESEKLFF
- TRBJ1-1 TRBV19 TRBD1 TGTGCCAGTACTCTAACCCAGGGGGCACAACCTGAAGCTTTCTTT CASTLTQGAQPEAFF
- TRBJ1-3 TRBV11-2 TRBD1 TGTGCCAGCAGCTCAATCAGGGGGCCTGGAAACACCATATATTTT CASSSIRGPGNTIYF
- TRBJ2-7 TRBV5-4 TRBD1 TGTGCCAGCAGCTTGGCGGACAGGGGGATCTACGAGCAGTACTTC CASSLADRGIYEQYF
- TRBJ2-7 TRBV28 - TGTGCCAGCAGTTTAAGTCGGGGGAACGAGCAGTACTTC CASSLSRGNEQYF
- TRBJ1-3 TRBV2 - TGTGCCAGCAGTGATCAAATTTATTGGAGATTT CASSDQIYWRF
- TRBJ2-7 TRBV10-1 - TGCGCCAGCAGCCAGAGAGGAGGTTACGAGCAGTACTTC CASSQRGGYEQYF
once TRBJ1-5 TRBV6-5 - TGTGCCAGCAGTCCGAGCAGGAATCTCAATCAGCCCCAGCATTTT CASSPSRNLNQPQHF
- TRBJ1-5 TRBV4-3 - TGCGCCAGCAGCCAGGGGCTGGGTATGAATCAGCCCCAGCATTTT CASSQGLGMNQPQHF
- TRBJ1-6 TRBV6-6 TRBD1 TGTGCCAGCAATGACGCGGGACAGGGAATGGAATCACCCCTCCACTTT CASNDAGQGMESPLHF
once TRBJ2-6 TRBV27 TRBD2 TGTGCCAGCACCTCTAGCGGAAGATCTGGGGCCAACGTCCTGACTTTC CASTSSGRSGANVLTF
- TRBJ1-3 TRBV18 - TGTGCCAGCTCACCACCGGCCGGAGTTGGAAACACCATATATTTT CASSPPAGVGNTIYF
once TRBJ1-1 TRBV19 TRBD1 TGTGCCAGTAGTACCCCTCGGACAGGGGGACGACCTGAAGCTTTCTTT CASSTPRTGGRPEAFF
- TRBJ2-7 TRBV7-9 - TGTGCCAGCAGCCCTAGTGGACAGTCTTTCTACGAGCAGTACTTC CASSPSGQSFYEQYF
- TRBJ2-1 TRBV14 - TGTGCCAGCAGTTCCGGAGAACGATCGTTCAATGAGCAGTTCTTC CASSSGERSFNEQFF
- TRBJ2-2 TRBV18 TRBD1 TGTGCCAGCTCGCCAGACAGGGCGGGCACCGGGGAGCTGTTTTTT CASSPDRAGTGELFF
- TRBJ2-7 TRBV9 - TGTGCCAGCAGCTTAACAGGGTCCTCTTACGAGCAGTACTTC CASSLTGSSYEQYF
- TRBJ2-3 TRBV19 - TGTGCCAGTAGCCCCAGGGGCACAGATACGCAGTATTTT CASSPRGTDTQYF
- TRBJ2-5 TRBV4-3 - TGCGCCAGCAGCCAAGATAGGTGGAGGGGGCGTGAGACCCAGTACTTC CASSQDRWRGRETQYF
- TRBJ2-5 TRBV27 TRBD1 TGTGCCAGCAGTTTGGTCTCGGACAGGGGAAACCAAGAGACCCAGTACTTC CASSLVSDRGNQETQYF
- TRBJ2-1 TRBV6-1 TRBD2 TGTGCCAGCAGTGAGGGACTAGCGGGCAGGAGCTCCTACAATGAGCAGTTCTTC CASSEGLAGRSSYNEQFF
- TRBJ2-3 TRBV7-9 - TGTGCCAGTCGAGGACAGACGAGCACAGATACGCAGTATTTT CASRGQTSTDTQYF
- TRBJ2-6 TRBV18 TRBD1 TGTGCCAGCTCATCGACAGGGTCTGGGGCCAACGTCCTGACTTTC CASSSTGSGANVLTF
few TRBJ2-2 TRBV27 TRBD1 TGTGCCATTAGGACAGGGGCGAACACCGGGGAGCTGTTTTTT CAIRTGANTGELFF
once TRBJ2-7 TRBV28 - TGTGCCAGCAGTCGAGCAAGGGGGATACCCTACGAGCAGTACTTC CASSRARGIPYEQYF
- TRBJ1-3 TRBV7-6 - TGTGCCAGCAGCTTAGCAGGGAGGGGGAGAGGAAACACCATATATTTT CASSLAGRGRGNTIYF
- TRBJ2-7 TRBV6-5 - TGTGCCAGCAGTTTATGGCAGGGGTACTCCTACGAGCAGTACTTC CASSLWQGYSYEQYF
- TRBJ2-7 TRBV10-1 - TGCGCCAGCAGTCGGGGAACTCCCTCCTACGAGCAGTACTTC CASSRGTPSYEQYF
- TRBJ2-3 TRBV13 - TGTGCCAGCAGCTTACGGACTCTGAGGGGCACAGATACGCAGTATTTT CASSLRTLRGTDTQYF
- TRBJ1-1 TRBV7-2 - TGTGCCAGCAGCTTAGCGCGGGGTGTGGCCACTGAAGCTTTCTTT CASSLARGVATEAFF
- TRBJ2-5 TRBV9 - TGTGCCAGCAGCGTAATGTCAGCCGGGGAGACCCAGTACTTC CASSVMSAGETQYF
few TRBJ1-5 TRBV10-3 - TGTGCCATCAGTGAATCCGGCAGGGCGCGCAATCAGCCCCAGCATTTT CAISESGRARNQPQHF
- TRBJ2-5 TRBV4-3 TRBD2 TGCGCCAGCAGCCAAGATTTCTCGGGGGGAGAGACCCAGTACTTC CASSQDFSGGETQYF
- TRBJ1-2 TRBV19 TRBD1 TGTGCCAGTATAGGGACAGGCCGTGGCTACACCTTC CASIGTGRGYTF
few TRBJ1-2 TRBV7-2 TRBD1 TGTGCCAGCAGCTTAGGGACAGGGGGCCGTGGCTACACCTTC CASSLGTGGRGYTF
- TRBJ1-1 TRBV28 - TGTGCCAGCAGCCTCACAGCGAACACTGAAGCTTTCTTT CASSLTANTEAFF
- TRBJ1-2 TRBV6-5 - TGTGCCAGCAGTTACTCTGGAGTATATGGCTACACCTTC CASSYSGVYGYTF
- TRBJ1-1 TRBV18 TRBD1 TGTGCCAGCTCGCGACAGGGAAACACTGAAGCTTTCTTT CASSRQGNTEAFF
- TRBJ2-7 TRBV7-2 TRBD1 TGTGCCAGCAGCTTTACGGGACAGGGGGGCTACGAGCAGTACTTC CASSFTGQGGYEQYF
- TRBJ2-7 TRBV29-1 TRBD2 TGCAGCGTTGCGGCGGGAGCTTCCCGCGAGCAGTACTTC CSVAAGASREQYF
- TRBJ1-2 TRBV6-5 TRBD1 TGTGCCAGCAGTTACCGTTACCGGGACAGGGATGGCTACACCTTC CASSYRYRDRDGYTF
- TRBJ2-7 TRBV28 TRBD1 TGTGCCAGCAGTTTCCACGGGACAGTCACCCTCGAGCAGTACTTC CASSFHGTVTLEQYF
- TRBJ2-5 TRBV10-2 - TGCGCCACGGCCGTGGCGGGGCCCATCGACGAGCAATACTTC CATAVAGPIDEQYF
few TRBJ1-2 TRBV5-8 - TGTGCCAGCAGCTCCCGCATATCTAGCTCCTATGGCTACACCTTC CASSSRISSSYGYTF
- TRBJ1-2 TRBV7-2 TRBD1 TGTGCCAGCAGCCTCCGTGACAGGGTTCGGGCTGGCTACACCTTC CASSLRDRVRAGYTF
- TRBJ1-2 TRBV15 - TGTGCCACCAGCCCAACGAGGGAGATCCTGTCCTCCTATGGCTACACCTTC CATSPTREILSSYGYTF
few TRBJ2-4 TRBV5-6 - TGTGCCAGCAGCTTCTCGACGGAGCTAGCCAAAAACATTCAGTACTTC CASSFSTELAKNIQYF